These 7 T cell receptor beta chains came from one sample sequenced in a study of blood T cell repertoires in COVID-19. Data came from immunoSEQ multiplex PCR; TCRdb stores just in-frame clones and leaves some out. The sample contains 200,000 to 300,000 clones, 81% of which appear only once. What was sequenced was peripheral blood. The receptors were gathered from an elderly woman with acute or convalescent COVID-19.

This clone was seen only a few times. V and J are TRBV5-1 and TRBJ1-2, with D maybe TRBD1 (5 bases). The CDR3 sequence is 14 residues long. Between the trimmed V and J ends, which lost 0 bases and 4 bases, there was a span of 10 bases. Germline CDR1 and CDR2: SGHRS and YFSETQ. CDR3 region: CASSLDLGGYGYTF. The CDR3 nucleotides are TGCGCCAGCAGCTTGGACCTGGGGGGCTATGGCTACACCTTC. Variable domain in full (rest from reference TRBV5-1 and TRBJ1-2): KAGVTQTPRYLIKTRGQQVTLSCSPISGHRSVSWYQQTPGQGLQFLFEYFSETQRNKGNFPGRFSGRQFSNSRSEMNVSTLELGDSALYLCASSLDLGGYGYTFGSGTRLTVV.

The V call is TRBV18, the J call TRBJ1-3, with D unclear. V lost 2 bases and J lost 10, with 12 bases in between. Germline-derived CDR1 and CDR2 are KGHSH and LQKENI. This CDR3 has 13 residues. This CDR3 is CASSPRSGFTIYF. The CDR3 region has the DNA TGTGCCAGCTCACCAAGATCGGGTTTTACCATATATTTT.

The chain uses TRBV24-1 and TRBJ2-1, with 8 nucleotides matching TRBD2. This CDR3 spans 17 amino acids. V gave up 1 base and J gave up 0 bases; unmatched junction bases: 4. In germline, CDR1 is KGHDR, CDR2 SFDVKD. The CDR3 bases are TGTGCCACCAGTGATTTCTGGAGCGGGAGCTCCTACAATGAGCAGTTCTTC. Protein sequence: CATSDFWSGSSYNEQFF.

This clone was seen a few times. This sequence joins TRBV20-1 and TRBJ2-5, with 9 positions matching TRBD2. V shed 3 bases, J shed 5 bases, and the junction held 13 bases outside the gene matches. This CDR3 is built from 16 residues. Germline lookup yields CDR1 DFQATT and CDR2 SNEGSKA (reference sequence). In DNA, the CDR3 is TGCAGTGCTAGTAGGCGGGGGGGCCGTAGCTGGGAGACCCAGTACTTC. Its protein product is CSASRRGGRSWETQYF.

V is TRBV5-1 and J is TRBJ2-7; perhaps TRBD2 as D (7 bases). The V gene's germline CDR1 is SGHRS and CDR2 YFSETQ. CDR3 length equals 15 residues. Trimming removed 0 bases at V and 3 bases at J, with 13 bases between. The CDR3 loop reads CASSLDGGAHYEQYF. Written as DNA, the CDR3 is TGCGCCAGCAGCTTGGATGGGGGGGCCCACTACGAGCAGTACTTC.

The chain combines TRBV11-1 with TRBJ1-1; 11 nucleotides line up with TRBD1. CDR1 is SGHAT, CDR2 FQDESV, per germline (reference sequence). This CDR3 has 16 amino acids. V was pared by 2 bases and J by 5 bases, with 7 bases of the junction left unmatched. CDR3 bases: TGTGCCAGCAGCTTAAAAGGACAGGGGGCGCGAACTGAAGCTTTCTTT. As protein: CASSLKGQGARTEAFF.

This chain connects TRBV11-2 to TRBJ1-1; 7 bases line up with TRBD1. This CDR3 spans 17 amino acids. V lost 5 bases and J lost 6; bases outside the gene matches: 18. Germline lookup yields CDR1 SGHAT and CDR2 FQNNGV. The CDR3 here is CASSPLRRDSRRAEAFF. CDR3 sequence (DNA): TGTGCCAGCAGCCCCTTGCGCCGGGACAGCCGTCGGGCTGAAGCTTTCTTT.